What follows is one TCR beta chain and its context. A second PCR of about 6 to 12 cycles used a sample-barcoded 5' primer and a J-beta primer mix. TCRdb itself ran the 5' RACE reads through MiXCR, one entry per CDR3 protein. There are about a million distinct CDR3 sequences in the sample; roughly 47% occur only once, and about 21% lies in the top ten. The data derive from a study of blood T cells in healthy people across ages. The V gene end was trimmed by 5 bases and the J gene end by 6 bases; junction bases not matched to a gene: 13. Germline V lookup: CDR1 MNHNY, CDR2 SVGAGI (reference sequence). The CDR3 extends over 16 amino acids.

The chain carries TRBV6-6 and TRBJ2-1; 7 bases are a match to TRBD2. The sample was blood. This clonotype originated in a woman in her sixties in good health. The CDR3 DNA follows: TGTGCCAGCAGTAAACGGAAAGCGGGGTTCCTCAATGAGCAGTTCTTC. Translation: CASSKRKAGFLNEQFF.